One TCR beta chain is described in this entry. Method: immunoSEQ multiplex PCR; TCRdb's copy keeps in-frame clones and lacks some. The repertoire holds just under 85,000 clones, with approximately 87% as singletons. The V end was cut by 1 base, the J end by 3 bases, with 12 bases between. CDR1 and CDR2 from the germline V gene are LNHNV and YYDKDF (reference sequence). CDR3 size: 16 residues. The source of the sample is a study of T cell responses to AZD1222 COVID-19 vaccine. Looking at the study overall: It was second doses at about 4 or about 12 weeks that were pooled.

The V and J genes are TRBV15 and TRBJ1-4; D is perhaps TRBD1 (5 bases). The sequencing here drew on peripheral blood, taken on day 0 of AZD1222 vaccination. The source is an adult in good health. CDR3 nucleotide sequence: TGTGCCACCAGCAGAGGACCCGGGGGATCTAATGAAAAACTGTTTTTT. This translates into CATSRGPGGSNEKLFF.